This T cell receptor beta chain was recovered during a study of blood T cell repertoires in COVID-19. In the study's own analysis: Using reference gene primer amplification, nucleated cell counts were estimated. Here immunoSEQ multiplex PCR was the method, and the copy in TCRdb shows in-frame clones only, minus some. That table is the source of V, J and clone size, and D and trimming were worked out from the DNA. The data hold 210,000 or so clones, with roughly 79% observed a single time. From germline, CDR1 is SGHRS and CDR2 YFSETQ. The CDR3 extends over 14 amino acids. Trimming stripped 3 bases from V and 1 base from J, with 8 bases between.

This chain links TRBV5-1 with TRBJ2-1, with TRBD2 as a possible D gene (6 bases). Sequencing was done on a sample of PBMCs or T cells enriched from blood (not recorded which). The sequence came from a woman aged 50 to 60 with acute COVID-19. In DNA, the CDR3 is TGCGCCAGCAGCTATGGGACTTCCTACAATGAGCAGTTCTTC. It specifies CASSYGTSYNEQFF.